This TCR beta chain originates from a study of Ad26.COV2.S vaccination and SARS-CoV-2 variants. Study background: Donor allocation was to the COV1001 Ad26.COV2.S trial arm. Doses of Ad26.COV2.S were injected into muscle once or twice, 56 days apart.

Here immunoSEQ multiplex PCR was the method, and the copy in TCRdb shows in-frame clones only, minus some. The sample yields about 390,000 clones, approximately 86% seen once. The V end was cut by 2 bases, the J end by 5 bases, with 13 bases between. From germline, CDR1 is LGHNA and CDR2 YSLEER. There are 15 residues in the CDR3. Treatment noted: 15 to 20 received Ad26.COV2.S at low or high dose, single or two shots; roughly five received placebo; per-sample allocation not given. All samples were drawn on day 63, counting from the first vaccine or placebo injection. The sequence was obtained from a person between 18 and 60 years old who received the Ad26.COV2.S COVID-19 vaccine or a placebo. J is TRBJ1-5 and V is TRBV4-3; maybe TRBD1 (6 bases). Here the sequenced sample was peripheral blood, taken in a trial of Ad26.COV2.S vaccine versus placebo. The CDR3 is CASSQTRDIYQPQHF. The CDR3 nucleotides are TGCGCCAGCAGCCAAACGCGGGACATATATCAGCCCCAGCATTTT.